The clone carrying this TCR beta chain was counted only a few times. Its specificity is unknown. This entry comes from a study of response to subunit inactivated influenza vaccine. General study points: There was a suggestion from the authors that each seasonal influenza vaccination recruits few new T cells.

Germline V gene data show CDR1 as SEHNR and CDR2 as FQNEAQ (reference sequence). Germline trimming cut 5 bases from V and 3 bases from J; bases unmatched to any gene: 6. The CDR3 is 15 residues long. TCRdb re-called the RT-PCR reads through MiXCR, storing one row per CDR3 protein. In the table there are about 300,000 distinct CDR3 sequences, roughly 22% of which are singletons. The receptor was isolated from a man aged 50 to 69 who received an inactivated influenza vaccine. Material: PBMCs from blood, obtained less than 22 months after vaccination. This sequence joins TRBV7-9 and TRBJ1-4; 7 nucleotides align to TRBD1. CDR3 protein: CASSAQQGSNEKLFF. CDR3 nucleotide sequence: TGTGCCAGCAGCGCCCAACAGGGGTCTAATGAAAAACTGTTTTTT.